Sequencing of this T cell receptor beta chain was carried out in a study of T cells after yellow fever vaccination. Study details: Preparation used SMART-Seq v4 Ultra Low Input for the low-cell-number fractions.

This CDR3 is 15 amino acids long. Per germline, CDR1 SGHRS and CDR2 YFSETQ. The V end lost 0 bases, the J end lost 6 bases, and 13 bases lay between the germline ends. Study findings and constraints: Weaker, the secondary response had a peak occurring faster, on day 5 versus 15. Researchers noted that a small share of clonotypes showed up in both CD4 and CD8 compartments.

5'RACE template switching produced TCR cDNA carrying a universal primer site and UMIs. Each CDR3 protein is one row after TCRdb ran MiXCR on the 5' RACE reads. This sample has around 360,000 distinct CDR3 sequences, with around a tenth found just once. This clonotype has only a few counts. What it recognizes is unknown. The clonotype originates from a man younger than 35 who received the YFV17D yellow fever vaccine. The sequenced sample was PBMCs, obtained on the day of the first yellow fever vaccination. J is TRBJ2-1 and V is TRBV5-1; TRBD2 might be the D (5 bases). The CDR3 is CASSLAGNQANEQFF. CDR3 in DNA: TGCGCCAGCAGCTTGGCGGGAAACCAGGCCAATGAGCAGTTCTTC.